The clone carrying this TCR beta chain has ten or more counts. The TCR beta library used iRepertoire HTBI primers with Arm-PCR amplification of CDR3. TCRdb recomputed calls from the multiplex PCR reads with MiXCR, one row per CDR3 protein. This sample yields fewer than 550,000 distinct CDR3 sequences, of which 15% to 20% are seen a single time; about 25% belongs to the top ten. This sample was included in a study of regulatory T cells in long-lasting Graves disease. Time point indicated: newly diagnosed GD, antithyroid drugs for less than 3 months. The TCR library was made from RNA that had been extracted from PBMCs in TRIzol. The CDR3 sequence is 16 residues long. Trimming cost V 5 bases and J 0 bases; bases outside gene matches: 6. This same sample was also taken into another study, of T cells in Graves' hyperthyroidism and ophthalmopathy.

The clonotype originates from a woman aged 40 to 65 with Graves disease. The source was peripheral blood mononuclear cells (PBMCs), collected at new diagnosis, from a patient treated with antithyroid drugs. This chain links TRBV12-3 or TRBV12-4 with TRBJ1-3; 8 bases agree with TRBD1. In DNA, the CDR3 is TGTGCCAGCAGTCCCCAGGGGGCGGCCTCTGGAAACACCATATATTTT. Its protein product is CASSPQGAASGNTIYF.